This T cell receptor beta chain comes out of a study of CD8+CD57+ T cells in acquired aplastic anemia. Background on the study: DNA from sorted CD4+ and CD8+ cells averaged roughly 3.2 ug.

Germline CDR1 reads SNHLY; CDR2 reads FYNNEI. The V end lost 4 bases, the J end lost 0 bases, and 7 bases lay between the germline ends. CDR3 length: 13 amino acids. This clonotype was detected ten times or more. TCR beta VDJ and CDR3 profiles were obtained from a genomic DNA template. Each CDR3 protein is one row after TCRdb ran MiXCR on the reads. The sample contains a few hundred thousand distinct CDR3 sequences, approximately 60% of which appear only once. The sample was sorted CD4+, CD8+, or CD8+CD57+ T cells (not recorded which) from PBMCs. This chain joins TRBV2 and TRBJ2-7; D uncertain. This TCR was recovered from a human donor in good health. The CDR3: CASSVPDSYEQYF. CDR3 in DNA: TGTGCCAGCAGTGTACCGGACTCCTACGAGCAGTACTTC.